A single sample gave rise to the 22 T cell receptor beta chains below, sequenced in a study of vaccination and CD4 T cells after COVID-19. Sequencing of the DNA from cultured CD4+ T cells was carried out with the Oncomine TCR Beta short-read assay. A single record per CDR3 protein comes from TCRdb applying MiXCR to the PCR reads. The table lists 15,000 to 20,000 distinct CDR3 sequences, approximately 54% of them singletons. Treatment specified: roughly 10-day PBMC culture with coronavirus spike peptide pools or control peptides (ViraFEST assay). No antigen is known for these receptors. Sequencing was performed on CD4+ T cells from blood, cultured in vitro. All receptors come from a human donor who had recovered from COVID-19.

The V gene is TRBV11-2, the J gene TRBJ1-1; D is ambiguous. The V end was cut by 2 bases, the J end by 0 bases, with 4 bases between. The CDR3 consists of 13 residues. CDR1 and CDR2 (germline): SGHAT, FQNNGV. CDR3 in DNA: TGTGCCAGCAGCTTACAGCTGAACACTGAAGCTTTCTTT. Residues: CASSLQLNTEAFF.

CDR3 protein: CASSEGGTGYEKLFF. In DNA, the CDR3 is TGTGCCAGCAGTGAGGGTGGGACAGGGTATGAAAAACTGTTTTTT. The chain carries TRBV27 and TRBJ1-4; 9 bases agree with TRBD1. Per germline, CDR1 MNHEY and CDR2 SMNVEV (reference sequence). The V segment lost 5 bases and the J segment 6 bases; nucleotides outside the gene matches: 7. The CDR3 consists of 15 residues.

CDR3 amino acids: CASSSTGNQPQHF. The CDR3 DNA reads as TGTGCCAGCAGCTCGACGGGAAATCAGCCCCAGCATTTT. J is TRBJ1-5 and V is TRBV7-2, with D uncertain. Per germline, CDR1 SGHTA and CDR2 FQGNSA. The CDR3 is 13 residues long. The ends were cut back, 4 bases at V and 4 bases at J, with 8 bases in the middle. Together with reference TRBV7-2 and TRBJ1-5, the CDR3 gives the full variable domain: GAGVSQSPSNKVTEKGKDVELRCDPISGHTALYWYRQSLGQGLEFLIYFQGNSAPDKSGLPSDRFSAERTGGSVSTLTIQRTQQEDSAVYLCASSSTGNQPQHFGDGTRLSIL.

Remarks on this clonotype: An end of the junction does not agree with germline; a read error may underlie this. DNA of the CDR3: TGTGTCAGCAGTGAATACCAGATCCCAATTAGGGACATTCAGTACTTC. This translates into CVSSEYQIPIRDIQYF. The chain carries TRBV25-1 and TRBJ2-4; no firm D call. Per germline, CDR1 MGHDK and CDR2 SYGVNS. The CDR3 spans 16 residues.

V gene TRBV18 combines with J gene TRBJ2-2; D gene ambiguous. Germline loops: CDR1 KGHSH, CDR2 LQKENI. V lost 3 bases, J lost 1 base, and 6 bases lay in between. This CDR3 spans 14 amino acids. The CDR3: CASSPPGNTGELFF. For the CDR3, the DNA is TGTGCCAGCTCACCCCCAGGGAACACCGGGGAGCTGTTTTTT.

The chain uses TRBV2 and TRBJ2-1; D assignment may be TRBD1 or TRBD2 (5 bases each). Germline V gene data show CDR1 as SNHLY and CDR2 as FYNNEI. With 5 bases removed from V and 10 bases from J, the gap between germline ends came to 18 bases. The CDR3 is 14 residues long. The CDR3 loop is CASSTGTGLWEQFF. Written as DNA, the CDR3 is TGTGCCAGCAGTACCGGGACGGGATTGTGGGAGCAGTTCTTC.

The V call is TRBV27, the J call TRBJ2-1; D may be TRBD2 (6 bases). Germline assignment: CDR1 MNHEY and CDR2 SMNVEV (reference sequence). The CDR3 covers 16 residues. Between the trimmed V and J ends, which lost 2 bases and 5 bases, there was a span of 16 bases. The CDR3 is CASSLRRDGSNNEQFF. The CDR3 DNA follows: TGTGCCAGCAGTTTACGGCGGGACGGATCGAACAATGAGCAGTTCTTC.

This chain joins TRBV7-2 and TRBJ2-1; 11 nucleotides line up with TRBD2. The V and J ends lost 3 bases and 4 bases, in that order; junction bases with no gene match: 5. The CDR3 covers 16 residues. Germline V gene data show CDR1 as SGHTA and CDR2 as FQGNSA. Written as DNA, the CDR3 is TGTGCCAGCAGCTTGCCTAGCGGGAGGAGGTACAATGAGCAGTTCTTC. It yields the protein CASSLPSGRRYNEQFF.

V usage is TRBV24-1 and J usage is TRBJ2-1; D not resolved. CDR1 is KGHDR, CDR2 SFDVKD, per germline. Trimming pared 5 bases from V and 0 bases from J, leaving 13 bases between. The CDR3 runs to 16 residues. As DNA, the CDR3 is TGTGCCACCAGTGGAGTCGAGGCGAGCTCCTACAATGAGCAGTTCTTC. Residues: CATSGVEASSYNEQFF.

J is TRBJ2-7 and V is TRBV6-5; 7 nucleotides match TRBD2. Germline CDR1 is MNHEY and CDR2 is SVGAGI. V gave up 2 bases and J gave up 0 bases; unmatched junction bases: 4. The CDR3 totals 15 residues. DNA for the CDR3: TGTGCCAGCAGTTACAGTGGCGGGAGCTCCTACGAGCAGTACTTC. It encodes CASSYSGGSSYEQYF.

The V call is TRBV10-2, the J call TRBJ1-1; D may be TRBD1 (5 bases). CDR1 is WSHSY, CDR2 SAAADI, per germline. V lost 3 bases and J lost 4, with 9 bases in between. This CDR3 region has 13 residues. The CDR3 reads CASSEQDGTEAFF. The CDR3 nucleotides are TGCGCCAGCAGTGAACAGGACGGCACTGAAGCTTTCTTT.

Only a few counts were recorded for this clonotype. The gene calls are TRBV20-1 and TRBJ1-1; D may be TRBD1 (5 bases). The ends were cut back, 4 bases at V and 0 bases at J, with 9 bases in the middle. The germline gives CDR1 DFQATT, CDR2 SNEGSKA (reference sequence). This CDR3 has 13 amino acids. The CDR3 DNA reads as TGCAGTGCTATGGCGACAGTGAACACTGAAGCTTTCTTT. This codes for CSAMATVNTEAFF.

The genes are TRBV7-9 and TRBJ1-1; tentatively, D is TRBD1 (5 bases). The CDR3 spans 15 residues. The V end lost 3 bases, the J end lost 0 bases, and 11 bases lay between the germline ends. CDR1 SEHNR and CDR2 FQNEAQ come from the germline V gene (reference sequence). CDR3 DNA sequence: TGTGCCAGCAGCTTCCCCGGGGGATTGAACACTGAAGCTTTCTTT. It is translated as CASSFPGGLNTEAFF.

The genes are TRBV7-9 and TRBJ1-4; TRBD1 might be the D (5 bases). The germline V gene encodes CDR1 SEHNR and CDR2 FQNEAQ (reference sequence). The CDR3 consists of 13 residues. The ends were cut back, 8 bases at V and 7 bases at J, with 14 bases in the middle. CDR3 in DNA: TGTGCCAGCGTCGATGAGGGGCGTGAAAAACTGTTTTTT. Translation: CASVDEGREKLFF.

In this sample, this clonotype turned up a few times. CDR3 coding DNA: TGTGCCACCAGTCTAGGACAGGGTATCAACGAGCAGTACTTC. It is translated as CATSLGQGINEQYF. J is TRBJ2-7 and V is TRBV24-1; 8 nucleotides line up with TRBD1. CDR3 length: 14 residues. Germline CDR1 and CDR2: KGHDR and SFDVKD. The V gene end was trimmed by 6 bases and the J gene end by 5 bases; junction bases not matched to a gene: 8.

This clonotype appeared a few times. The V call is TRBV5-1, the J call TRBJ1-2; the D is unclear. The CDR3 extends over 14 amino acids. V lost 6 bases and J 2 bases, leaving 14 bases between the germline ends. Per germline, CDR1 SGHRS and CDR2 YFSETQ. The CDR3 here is CASNRGDLNYGYTF. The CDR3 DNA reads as TGCGCCAGCAACCGCGGGGATCTGAACTATGGCTACACCTTC.

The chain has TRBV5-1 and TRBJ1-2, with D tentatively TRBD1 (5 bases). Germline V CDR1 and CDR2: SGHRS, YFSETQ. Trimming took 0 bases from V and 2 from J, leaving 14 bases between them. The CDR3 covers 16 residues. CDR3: CASSLAAGDPNYGYTF. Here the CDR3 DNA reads TGCGCCAGCAGCTTGGCCGCGGGGGACCCAAACTATGGCTACACCTTC. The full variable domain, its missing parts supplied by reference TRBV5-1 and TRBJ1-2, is KAGVTQTPRYLIKTRGQQVTLSCSPISGHRSVSWYQQTPGQGLQFLFEYFSETQRNKGNFPGRFSGRQFSNSRSEMNVSTLELGDSALYLCASSLAAGDPNYGYTFGSGTRLTVV.

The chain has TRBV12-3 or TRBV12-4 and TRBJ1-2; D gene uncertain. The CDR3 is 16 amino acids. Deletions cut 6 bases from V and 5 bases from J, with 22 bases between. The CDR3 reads CASSAYYRRSEYGYTF. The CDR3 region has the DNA TGTGCCAGCAGCGCATACTACCGACGGTCAGAGTATGGCTACACCTTC.

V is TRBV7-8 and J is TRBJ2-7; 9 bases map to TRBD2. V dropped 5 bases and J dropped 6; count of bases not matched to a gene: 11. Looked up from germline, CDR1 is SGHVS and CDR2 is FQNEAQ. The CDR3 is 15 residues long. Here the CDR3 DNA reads TGTGCCAGCAGCCCCCGGCTAGCGGGATCGACCGAGCAGTACTTC. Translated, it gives CASSPRLAGSTEQYF.

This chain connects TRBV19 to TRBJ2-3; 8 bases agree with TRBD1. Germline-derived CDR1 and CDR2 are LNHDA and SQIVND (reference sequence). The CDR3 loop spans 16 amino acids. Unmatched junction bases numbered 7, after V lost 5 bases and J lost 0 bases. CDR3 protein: CASSPYQGASTDTQYF. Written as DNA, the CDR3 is TGTGCCAGTAGTCCGTATCAGGGGGCAAGCACAGATACGCAGTATTTT.

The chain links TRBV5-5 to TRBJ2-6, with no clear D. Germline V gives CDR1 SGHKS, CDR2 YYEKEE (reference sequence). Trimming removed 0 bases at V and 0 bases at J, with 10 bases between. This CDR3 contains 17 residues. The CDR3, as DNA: TGTGCCAGCAGCTTGGTGGGTTGGGGCTCTGGGGCCAACGTCCTGACTTTC. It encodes CASSLVGWGSGANVLTF.

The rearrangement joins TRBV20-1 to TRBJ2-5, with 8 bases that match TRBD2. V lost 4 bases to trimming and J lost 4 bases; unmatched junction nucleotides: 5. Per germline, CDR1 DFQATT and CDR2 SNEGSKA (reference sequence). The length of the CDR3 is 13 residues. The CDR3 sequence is CSAKGLAGETQYF. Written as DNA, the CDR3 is TGCAGTGCTAAAGGACTAGCTGGAGAGACCCAGTACTTC.